The sequence of this TCR beta chain was determined in a study of blood T cell repertoires in COVID-19. Repertoires were generated with immunoSEQ multiplex PCR, while TCRdb's copy carries only in-frame clones and drops some. The repertoire holds over 300,000 clones, with 70% to 90% as singletons. This clone occurred once. This CDR3 is built from 14 residues. CDR1 LNHDA and CDR2 SQIVND come from the germline V gene (reference sequence). The germline V and J ends were trimmed by 5 bases and 6 bases, with 14 bases remaining between them. The sequence was collected from a woman in her forties who had recovered from COVID-19. Sequenced sample: PBMCs or T cells enriched from blood (not recorded which). The J gene is TRBJ1-5, the V gene TRBV19; possibly TRBD1 for D (6 bases). The CDR3 spells CASSGTGRGQPQHF. The CDR3 coding sequence is TGTGCCAGTAGTGGAACAGGGAGGGGTCAGCCCCAGCATTTT.